Below are 5 T cell receptor beta chains sequenced from a single sample in a study of blood T cell repertoires in COVID-19. This table comes from immunoSEQ multiplex PCR, and its TCRdb copy is limited to in-frame clones, with some not included. This table has around 290,000 clones, around nine tenths appearing once. Sequenced input: PBMCs or T cells enriched from blood (not recorded which). These receptor sequences come from a woman aged 18-30 years who had recovered from COVID-19.

The chain is built from TRBV11-2 and TRBJ2-3; 8 bases fit TRBD2. The ends lost 3 bases at V and 2 bases at J; junction bases unmatched: 10. The CDR3 length is 17 residues. The germline V gene has CDR1 SGHAT and CDR2 FQNNGV. CDR3 DNA: TGTGCCAGCAGCTTCCGGGGAAGCGGGAGAACCACAGATACGCAGTATTTT. This sequence encodes CASSFRGSGRTTDTQYF.

The J gene is TRBJ1-1, the V gene TRBV24-1, with 7 nucleotides matching TRBD1. CDR3 size: 14 residues. Germline CDR1 KGHDR, CDR2 SFDVKD. V lost 0 bases and J lost 5; bases outside the gene matches: 2. The DNA for the CDR3 is TGTGCCACCAGTGATTTGGCAGGGGGGACTGAAGCTTTCTTT. This translates into CATSDLAGGTEAFF.

The genes are TRBV28 and TRBJ2-3; maybe TRBD2 (6 bases). The CDR3 runs to 14 residues. Germline CDR1 MDHEN, CDR2 SYDVKM. Between the trimmed V and J ends, which lost 5 bases and 5 bases, there was a span of 14 bases. The CDR3 region has the DNA TGTGCCAGCAGTCGACTAGTAGGGAGAGATACGCAGTATTTT. Its protein product is CASSRLVGRDTQYF. The entire variable domain, with the rest obtained from reference TRBV28 and TRBJ2-3, is as follows: DVKVTQSSRYLVKRTGEKVFLECVQDMDHENMFWYRQDPGLGLRLIYFSYDVKMKEKGDIPEGYSVSREKKERFSLILESASTNQTSMYLCASSRLVGRDTQYFGPGTRLTVL.

V is TRBV2 and J is TRBJ2-7, with TRBD2 matching 11 bases. The germline CDR1 and CDR2 sequences are SNHLY and FYNNEI. V was pared by 6 bases and J by 3 bases, with 10 bases of the junction left unmatched. CDR3 length: 16 residues. The CDR3 DNA reads TGTGCCAGCAGGGGGGCTCCGGGACTAGCGGTCTACGAGCAGTACTTC. Protein product: CASRGAPGLAVYEQYF.

The J gene is TRBJ2-3, the V gene TRBV29-1; D uncertain. CDR1 and CDR2 (germline): SQVTM, ANQGSEA. V was trimmed by 7 bases and J by 4 bases, leaving 12 bases between them. This CDR3 contains 12 residues. CDR3 in amino acids: CSALGVADTQYF. CDR3 nucleotide sequence: TGCAGCGCCCTCGGAGTGGCAGATACGCAGTATTTT.